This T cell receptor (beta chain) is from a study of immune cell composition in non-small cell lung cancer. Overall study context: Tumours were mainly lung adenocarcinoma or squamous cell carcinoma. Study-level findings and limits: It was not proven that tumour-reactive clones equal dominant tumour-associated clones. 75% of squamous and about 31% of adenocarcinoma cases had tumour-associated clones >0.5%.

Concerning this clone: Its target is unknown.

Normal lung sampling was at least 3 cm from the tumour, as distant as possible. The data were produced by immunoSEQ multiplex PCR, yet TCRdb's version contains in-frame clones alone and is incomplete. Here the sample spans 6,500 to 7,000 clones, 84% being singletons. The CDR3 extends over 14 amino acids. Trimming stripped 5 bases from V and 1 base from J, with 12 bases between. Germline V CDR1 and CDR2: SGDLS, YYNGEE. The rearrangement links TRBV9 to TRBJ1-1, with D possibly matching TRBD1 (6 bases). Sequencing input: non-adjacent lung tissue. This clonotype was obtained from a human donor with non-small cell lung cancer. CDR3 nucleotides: TGTGCCAGCAGTGCAGGGGCGGAGAACACTGAAGCTTTCTTT. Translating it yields CASSAGAENTEAFF.